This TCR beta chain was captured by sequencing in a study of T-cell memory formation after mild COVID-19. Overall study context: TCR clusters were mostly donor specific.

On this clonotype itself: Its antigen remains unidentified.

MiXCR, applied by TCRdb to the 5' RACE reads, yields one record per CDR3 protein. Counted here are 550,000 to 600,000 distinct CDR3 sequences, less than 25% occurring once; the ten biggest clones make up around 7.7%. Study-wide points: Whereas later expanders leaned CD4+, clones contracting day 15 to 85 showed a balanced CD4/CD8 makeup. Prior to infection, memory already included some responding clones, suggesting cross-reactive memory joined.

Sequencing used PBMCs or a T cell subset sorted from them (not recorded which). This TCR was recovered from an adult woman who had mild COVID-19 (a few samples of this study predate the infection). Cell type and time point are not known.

The CDR3 coding sequence is TGTGCCAGCACCATAGCTCGGCCCTCACCCCTCCACTTT. Translation: CASTIARPSPLHF. This sequence joins TRBV2 and TRBJ1-6; unclear D gene. CDR3 length: 13 residues. V lost 7 bases to trimming and J lost 10 bases, with 14 bases between them. Per the germline V gene, CDR1 is SNHLY and CDR2 is FYNNEI.